This record looks at one T cell receptor beta chain sequence and its context. The data were taken from a study of CD8 T cells in Susac syndrome. The V end lost 7 bases, the J end lost 3 bases, and 10 bases lay between the germline ends. The CDR3 runs to 13 residues. CDR1 is LNHDA and CDR2 is SQIVND in the germline V gene (reference sequence). Reverse transcription of roughly 0.5 to 1 ug RNA used random hexamers. TCRdb itself ran the immunoSEQ multiplex PCR reads through MiXCR, one entry per CDR3 protein. The sample consists of about 190,000 distinct CDR3 sequences, 85% to 95% of them appearing once. Sequencing was performed on CD8+ T cells from PBMCs. The sequence came from a human donor with Susac syndrome. The chain has TRBV19 and TRBJ2-1; D is tentatively TRBD1 or TRBD2 (5 bases each). CDR3 in DNA: TGTGCCAGTATTTCGAGGGGCTACAATGAGCAGTTCTTC. This translates into CASISRGYNEQFF.